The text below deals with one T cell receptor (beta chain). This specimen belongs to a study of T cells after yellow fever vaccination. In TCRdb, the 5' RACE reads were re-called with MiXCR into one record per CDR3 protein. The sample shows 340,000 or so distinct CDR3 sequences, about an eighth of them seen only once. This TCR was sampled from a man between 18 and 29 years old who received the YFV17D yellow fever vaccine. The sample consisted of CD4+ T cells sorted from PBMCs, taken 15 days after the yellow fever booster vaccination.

CDR3 residues: CASSAYIEQYF. For the CDR3, the DNA is TGTGCCAGCAGCGCTTACATCGAGCAGTACTTC. The V and J genes are TRBV5-6 and TRBJ2-7; D not certain. CDR1 SGHDT and CDR2 YYEEEE come from the germline V gene. Trimming took off 4 bases at V and 6 bases at J, with 8 bases between the two ends. CDR3 length: 11 amino acids.